This T cell receptor beta chain was captured in a study of post-analysis software for immune sequencing data. Study-level information: Recorded subtypes: relapsing-remitting, secondary progressive, progressive-relapsing; some patients unannotated. Study conclusions and caveats: Comparison of patients with controls showed five TRBV segments more frequent in patients, TRBV5-6, TRBV5-1 and TRBV20-1 among them. F measure clustering grouped samples strongly by preparation batch.

About this clonotype: As yet, its antigen is unknown.

Germline V CDR1 and CDR2: MNHEY, SVGAGI. V shed 2 bases and J shed 4 bases, with 8 bases lying between them. The CDR3 extends over 13 amino acids. Prepared libraries of TCR beta cDNA carried unique molecular identifiers. Roughly 0.5 million cDNA molecules were obtained from about 0.98 to 11 million T cells. TCRdb re-called the PCR reads with MiXCR, one entry per CDR3 protein. Of approximately 350,000 distinct CDR3 sequences in the sample, approximately 38% were seen once. The sequence was obtained from a girl aged 5-17 years with multiple sclerosis. The sample consisted of blood. The J gene is TRBJ1-2, the V gene TRBV6-5, with D possibly being TRBD1 (5 bases). The CDR3 is CASSYGDLYGYTF. The CDR3 nucleotides are TGTGCCAGCAGTTACGGGGACCTCTATGGCTACACCTTC.